Listed below are T cell receptor beta chains from one sample, sequenced in a study of human T cells and chemical hapten exposure. MiXCR, run by TCRdb on the RACE reads, gives a single entry per CDR3 protein. The data show 180,000 or so distinct CDR3 sequences, about a fifth seen once. The sample here was whole blood, taken in connection with sensitization to the hapten diphenylcyclopropenone (DPC). Receptors were obtained from a woman aged 50 to 60 with alopecia areata. Some clones in this sample may be carry-over from other donors' samples. CDR3s include the opening cysteine and the closing phenylalanine or tryptophan. The D gene is left open where the match is weak. Size values are once, few and many counts, or a class for expanded clones, and some rows have none.

CDR3 DNA,CDR3 protein,J gene,D gene,V gene,clone size
TGCAGTGCTAGCCTAACAGTTAGCGGTTATGGGCAAGAGACCCAGTACTTC,CSASLTVSGYGQETQYF,TRBJ2-5,.,TRBV20-1,.
TGTGCCAGCAGCTTGTATCCCGGGGAGGAGACCCAGTACTTC,CASSLYPGEETQYF,TRBJ2-5,.,TRBV5-6,.
TGCAGTGCTAGAGATTATGGGGACTACACCGGGGAGCTGTTTTTT,CSARDYGDYTGELFF,TRBJ2-2,.,TRBV20-1,.
TGTGCCAGCAGCCCGCAAACAGTTGATACGCAGTATTTT,CASSPQTVDTQYF,TRBJ2-3,.,TRBV3-1,.
TGTGCCAGCAGCGTAGCGCTAGCGGGAGAGAGCGAGCAGTACTTC,CASSVALAGESEQYF,TRBJ2-7,TRBD2,TRBV9,.
TGCAGTGCTAGAGATTTGGCCGGGGGGATATACAATGAGCAGTTCTTC,CSARDLAGGIYNEQFF,TRBJ2-1,TRBD2,TRBV20-1,.
TGTGCCAGCAGTGAACGGTGGGACAGATCTGGGGAGCAGTACTTC,CASSERWDRSGEQYF,TRBJ2-7,TRBD1,TRBV6-1,.
TGTGCCAGCAGCTTAGCGGCGGGCGCAGCCTACGAGCAGTACTTC,CASSLAAGAAYEQYF,TRBJ2-7,.,TRBV7-9,.
TGTGCCAGCAGTCCTATTAGCGGGAGCTTCTACGAGCAGTACTTC,CASSPISGSFYEQYF,TRBJ2-7,TRBD2,TRBV3-1,many
TGTGCCAGCAGCAAAGGGGGGGACAGCTATTCTAACTCTGGAAACACCATATATTTT,CASSKGGDSYSNSGNTIYF,TRBJ1-3,.,TRBV21-1,.